This T cell receptor (beta chain) was recovered during a study of CD8+CD57+ T cells in acquired aplastic anemia (dated by TCRdb to the late 2010s). Context from the whole study: DNA extracted from sorted CD4+ and CD8+ cells had a mean of about 3.2 ug, with a range of roughly 0.17 to 27.4 ug. An average of approximately 10 million reads for CD4+ cells and roughly 11 million reads for CD8+ cells was obtained from healthy donor samples.

TCR beta VDJ combination and CDR3 sequence profiling used genomic DNA as the template. An Illumina HiSeq 2000 was used for TCR repertoire sequencing. Turning to the authors' computational methods: Repertoires were assessed using TRBV/TRBJ rearrangement plots, CDR3 size and DJ length profiles, and Simpson's diversity index. The most abundant DNA sequence in the deep sequencing data was defined as the immunodominant clone. CDR3 amino acid sequences were screened for sharing across subjects and compared with published repertoires and the VDJdb database. Using fastp at Q25 and MiXCR, TCRdb reprocessed the public reads and kept productive beta chains. Rows are combined by CDR3 protein, so each entry shows the most common genes and DNA. For this entry, the V and J calls and clone size follow TCRdb and not the study's own pipeline. For this sample there are 150,000 to 200,000 distinct CDR3 sequences; roughly 48% appear just once. Approximately 1% of the sample is in the top ten clones.

The paper as a whole reports these results and caveats: No significant difference in CD8+ Simpson's diversity was found between patients and healthy controls (P=0.060). Roughly 30 CD8+ CDR3 sequences were found to be shared between patients and controls, but these sequences appeared to be highly expressed in patients and within the immunodominant clones of the patients.

The germline V gene specifies SGHRS as CDR1 and YFSETQ as CDR2. The CDR3 starts with the cysteine, ends with the phenylalanine, and has 17 residues. The kept DNA is CDR3 alone, 51 bases in frame from the first base. Trimming leaves V shorter by 4 bases and J shorter by 3 bases, with the junction holding 16 bases beyond the gene matches. In the study, sorted CD4+ and CD8+ blood T cells from patients with severe aplastic anemia and from healthy subjects underwent deep sequencing of TCR repertoires. Ficoll-Paque density gradient centrifugation was used to isolate peripheral blood mononuclear cells. Before DNA extraction, CD4+ and CD8+ T cells were sorted with FACS or magnetic beads. Note on this clonotype: This receptor's antigen is unknown. Possible read error: a much larger clone is one base away.

The chain is assembled from TRBV5-1 and TRBJ2-7, with 7 central nucleotides matching TRBD1. The source is a human donor in good health. Sequenced material: sorted CD4+, CD8+, or CD8+CD57+ T cells (not recorded which) from PBMCs. At the DNA level, the sequence is TGCGCCAGCAGCGCCTCATGGGACAGCCTAAATCTCTACGAGCAGTACTTC. This encodes CASSASWDSLNLYEQYF.